What follows are 5 T cell receptor beta chains derived from one specimen sequenced in a study of T cell repertoires in cytomegalovirus infection. These receptors have no known antigen. TCRdb reanalysed the reads using MiXCR and keeps one entry per CDR3 protein. The data show around 300,000 distinct CDR3 sequences, approximately 22% seen once. Sequencing was performed on cultured PBMCs, taken from culture after CMV antigen stimulation. Every receptor here comes from a human donor in good health (CMV status not recorded). Some clones in this sample may be carry-over from other donors' samples.

This clonotype was observed a handful of times. The chain carries TRBV19 and TRBJ2-5; TRBD2 matches 8 bases. Germline trimming cut 6 bases from V and 4 bases from J; bases unmatched to any gene: 7. From germline, CDR1 is LNHDA and CDR2 SQIVND (reference sequence). The CDR3 spans 14 residues. The CDR3: CASRSGRGGETQYF. CDR3 coding DNA: TGTGCCAGTAGGAGCGGGAGAGGAGGAGAGACCCAGTACTTC.

This clonotype was seen a few times. The rearrangement joins TRBV12-5 to TRBJ2-1, with 8 bases lining up with TRBD1. V lost 0 bases and J lost 5; bases outside the gene matches: 9. The CDR3 runs to 17 residues. CDR1 and CDR2 (germline): LGHNT, FRNRAP. Here the CDR3 reads CASGLVRATGANNEQFF. CDR3 bases: TGTGCTAGTGGTTTGGTAAGGGCGACAGGGGCTAACAATGAGCAGTTCTTC.

This clonotype came up many times. The J gene is TRBJ1-1, the V gene TRBV12-3 or TRBV12-4; D remains unclear. This CDR3 spans 11 amino acids. V was trimmed by 8 bases and J by 12 bases, leaving 16 bases between them. CDR3 amino acids: CASGTEAGPFF. The CDR3 DNA reads TGTGCCAGCGGCACCGAGGCCGGGCCTTTCTTT.

V is TRBV27 and J is TRBJ2-7; 14 nucleotides match TRBD2. J was trimmed by 4 bases and V by 6 bases; bases with no gene match: 8. CDR3 length equals 16 residues. CDR1 is MNHEY, CDR2 SMNVEV, per germline (reference sequence). CDR3 in DNA: TGTGCCAGCAGCCGAGGGGGACTAGCGGGAGCTTACGAGCAGTACGTC. It translates to CASSRGGLAGAYEQYV.

Ten or more counts support this clonotype. The gene calls are TRBV11-2 and TRBJ2-3; no reliable D call. Germline V gene sequence: CDR1 SGHAT, CDR2 FQNNGV. The CDR3 is 14 amino acids. Trimming left V 1 base short and J 9 bases short, with 14 bases between. CDR3 in DNA: TGTGCCAGCAGCTTAGTAGGCGGCCAAGGAACGCAGTATTTT. Amino acid sequence: CASSLVGGQGTQYF.